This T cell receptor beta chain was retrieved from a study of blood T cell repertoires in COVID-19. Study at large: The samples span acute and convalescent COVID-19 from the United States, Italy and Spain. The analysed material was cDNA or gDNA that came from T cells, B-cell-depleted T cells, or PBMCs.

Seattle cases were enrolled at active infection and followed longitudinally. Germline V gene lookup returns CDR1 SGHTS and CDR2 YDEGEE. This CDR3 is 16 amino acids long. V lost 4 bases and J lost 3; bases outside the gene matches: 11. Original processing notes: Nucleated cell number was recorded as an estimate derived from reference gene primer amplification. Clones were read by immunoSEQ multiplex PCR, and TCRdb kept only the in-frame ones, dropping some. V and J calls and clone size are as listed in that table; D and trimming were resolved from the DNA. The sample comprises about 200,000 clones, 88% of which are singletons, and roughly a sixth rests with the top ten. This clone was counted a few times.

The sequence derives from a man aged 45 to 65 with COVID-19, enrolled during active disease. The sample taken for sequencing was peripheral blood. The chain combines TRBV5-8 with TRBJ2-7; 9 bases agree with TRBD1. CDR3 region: CASSPERDRVSYEQYF. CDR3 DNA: TGTGCCAGCAGCCCTGAGAGGGACAGGGTCAGCTACGAGCAGTACTTC.